Listed here are 20 T cell receptor beta chains from one sample, sequenced in a study of T cell repertoires in cytomegalovirus infection. MiXCR was run by TCRdb on the reads, yielding one entry per CDR3 protein. The sample has 250,000 to 350,000 distinct CDR3 sequences, more than 20% seen once. The sequenced sample was PBMCs. All receptors come from a human donor in good health (CMV status not recorded). Some clones in this sample may be carry-over from other donors' samples.

The rearrangement joins TRBV4-3 to TRBJ2-1, with D possibly being TRBD2 (6 bases). The germline CDR1 and CDR2 sequences are LGHNA and YSLEER. The CDR3 totals 12 residues. V was trimmed by 0 bases and J by 10 bases, leaving 7 bases between them. The chain's CDR3 is CASSQDRGEQFF. In DNA form, the CDR3 reads TGCGCCAGCAGCCAAGATCGGGGGGAGCAGTTCTTC.

The V gene is TRBV7-2, the J gene TRBJ2-1; D is undetermined. Per germline, CDR1 SGHTA and CDR2 FQGNSA. The CDR3 runs to 14 residues. V gave up 1 base and J gave up 3 bases, with 7 bases separating them. The CDR3 protein is CASSLEGGYNEQFF. The CDR3 nucleotides read TGTGCCAGCAGCTTAGAAGGCGGCTACAATGAGCAGTTCTTC.

This clonotype was detected many times. The chain is built from TRBV7-2 and TRBJ2-3, with 7 bases matching TRBD1. The CDR3 loop spans 17 amino acids. The germline CDR1 and CDR2 sequences are SGHTA and FQGNSA. V dropped 0 bases and J dropped 4; count of bases not matched to a gene: 10. CDR3 sequence (DNA): TGTGCCAGCAGCTTAGCAGCGACAGGGATGGTGGCAGATACGCAGTATTTT. This encodes CASSLAATGMVADTQYF.

This sequence joins TRBV6-2 or TRBV6-3 and TRBJ2-1; 12 bases line up with TRBD2. The V and J ends lost 5 bases and 8 bases, in that order; junction bases with no gene match: 19. Germline CDR1 is MNHEY and CDR2 is SVGEGT. The CDR3 contains 19 residues. The CDR3 region has the DNA TGTGCCAGCAGTCCCCATCTGAGACTAGCGGGAGTTATTTCGGATGAGCAGTTCTTC. Translation gives CASSPHLRLAGVISDEQFF.

The chain carries TRBV19 and TRBJ1-5; 8 bases map to TRBD1. V gave up 8 bases and J gave up 8 bases; unmatched junction bases: 17. CDR1 and CDR2 (germline): LNHDA, SQIVND (reference sequence). There are 16 residues in the CDR3. The CDR3 DNA reads as TGTGCCAGTCGGGCTGGAGGACAGGGACTTGCGGAGCCCCAGCATTTT. Its protein product is CASRAGGQGLAEPQHF.

This clonotype was observed many times. The V call is TRBV7-9, the J call TRBJ2-1; 8 nucleotides line up with TRBD1. Trimming cost V 1 base and J 10 bases; bases outside gene matches: 12. Germline loops: CDR1 SEHNR, CDR2 FQNEAQ (reference sequence). The CDR3 length is 16 residues. CDR3 loop: CASSLGSGTGHQEQFF. The CDR3 DNA is TGTGCCAGCAGCTTAGGGTCCGGGACAGGACATCAGGAGCAGTTCTTC.

The chain combines TRBV7-2 with TRBJ1-4; tentatively, D is TRBD1 (5 bases). This CDR3 is built from 15 residues. Germline CDR1 SGHTA, CDR2 FQGNSA. V was cut by 3 bases and J by 3 bases, with 11 bases left in between. The CDR3 here is CASSFLGRANEKLFF. CDR3 nucleotide sequence: TGTGCCAGCAGCTTTCTAGGCAGGGCTAATGAAAAACTGTTTTTT. The entire variable domain, with the rest obtained from reference TRBV7-2 and TRBJ1-4, is as follows: GAGVSQSPSNKVTEKGKDVELRCDPISGHTALYWYRQSLGQGLEFLIYFQGNSAPDKSGLPSDRFSAERTGGSVSTLTIQRTQQEDSAVYLCASSFLGRANEKLFFGSGTQLSVL.

This clonotype was seen only once. The chain carries TRBV7-8 and TRBJ2-1; no clear D. In germline, CDR1 is SGHVS, CDR2 FQNEAQ. The CDR3 has 16 amino acids. The V end lost 0 bases, the J end lost 2 bases, and 11 bases lay between the germline ends. In DNA, the CDR3 is TGTGCCAGCAGCTTAGCGCCACACCCTCCCTACAATGAGCAGTTCTTC. Residues: CASSLAPHPPYNEQFF.

The chain is built from TRBV12-3 or TRBV12-4 and TRBJ2-7, with 7 nucleotides matching TRBD1. The V and J ends lost 3 bases and 6 bases, in that order; junction bases with no gene match: 11. This CDR3 has 15 residues. CDR3 in amino acids: CASSFGQASSPEQYF. CDR3 DNA: TGTGCCAGCAGTTTTGGACAGGCGTCATCCCCCGAGCAGTACTTC.

The table lists this clonotype with many counts. The rearrangement joins TRBV7-9 to TRBJ1-2; 9 positions match TRBD1. Trimming removed 5 bases from V and 4 bases from J; junction bases left unmatched: 5. Germline values: CDR1 SEHNR, CDR2 FQNEAQ (reference sequence). The CDR3 covers 14 residues. DNA of the CDR3: TGTGCCAGCAGCCCCGCGGGACAGGGCTATGGCTACACCTTC. It yields the protein CASSPAGQGYGYTF. The full variable domain, rest sourced from reference TRBV7-9 and TRBJ1-2, is DTGVSQNPRHKITKRGQNVTFRCDPISEHNRLYWYRQTLGQGPEFLTYFQNEAQLEKSRLLSDRFSAERPKGSFSTLEIQRTEQGDSAMYLCASSPAGQGYGYTFGSGTRLTVV.

The chain joins TRBV12-3 or TRBV12-4 to TRBJ1-1; 7 bases are a match to TRBD1. The trim removed 7 bases at V and 5 bases at J, leaving 10 bases unmatched. The length of the CDR3 is 14 residues. The CDR3 sequence is CASTDGGGWTEAFF. CDR3 nucleotide sequence: TGTGCCAGCACCGACGGAGGGGGCTGGACTGAAGCTTTCTTT.

This clonotype was seen a few times. V is TRBV4-1 and J is TRBJ1-2; TRBD1 aligns across 9 bases. This CDR3 is 15 amino acids long. Trimming cost V 2 bases and J 4 bases; bases outside gene matches: 5. Germline V CDR1 and CDR2: MGHRA, YSYEKL. CDR3 region: CASSQIGQGIYGYTF. CDR3 coding DNA: TGCGCCAGCAGCCAAATAGGACAGGGGATCTATGGCTACACCTTC.

The genes are TRBV18 and TRBJ2-1; TRBD2 aligns across 10 bases. The germline CDR1 and CDR2 sequences are KGHSH and LQKENI. The junction had 6 bases not matched to a gene; V was cut back by 0 bases and J by 7 bases. The CDR3 runs 16 residues. In nucleotides, the CDR3 is TGTGCCAGCTCACCACCAAGCGGGGGGGCAGTAAATGAGCAGTTCTTC. Amino acid sequence: CASSPPSGGAVNEQFF. Full variable domain (outside the CDR3, taken from reference TRBV18 and TRBJ2-1): NAGVMQNPRHLVRRRGQEARLRCSPMKGHSHVYWYRQLPEEGLKFMVYLQKENIIDESGMPKERFSAEFPKEGPSILRIQQVVRGDSAAYFCASSPPSGGAVNEQFFGPGTRLTVL.

This chain uses TRBV28 with TRBJ2-5, with 8 positions matching TRBD1. CDR1 is MDHEN, CDR2 SYDVKM, per germline. This CDR3 has 14 amino acids. The V and J ends lost 5 bases and 2 bases, in that order; junction bases with no gene match: 4. CDR3 sequence reads: CASSPWDRQETQYF. The CDR3 nucleotides are TGTGCCAGCAGTCCGTGGGACAGGCAAGAGACCCAGTACTTC.

The J gene is TRBJ2-3, the V gene TRBV6-4; maybe TRBD2 (6 bases). V was shortened by 3 bases and J by 2 bases, with 6 bases between the two germline ends. CDR1 is MRHNA, CDR2 SNTAGT, per germline. The CDR3 is made up of 13 amino acids. CDR3 in amino acids: CASSERDTDTQYF. The CDR3 bases are TGTGCCAGCAGTGAGCGGGACACAGATACGCAGTATTTT.

This clonotype was found many times. The chain recombines TRBV7-8 with TRBJ1-1; the D is unclear. With 5 bases removed from V and 0 bases from J, the gap between germline ends came to 16 bases. CDR1 SGHVS and CDR2 FQNEAQ come from the germline V gene. The CDR3 has 16 amino acids. The CDR3 reads CASSQTVLTMNTEAFF. Here the CDR3 DNA reads TGTGCCAGCAGCCAAACAGTACTCACCATGAACACTGAAGCTTTCTTT.

The gene calls are TRBV5-1 and TRBJ2-2; TRBD1 matches 7 bases. There are 15 residues in the CDR3. V shed 3 bases, J shed 2 bases, and the junction held 4 bases outside the gene matches. CDR1 and CDR2 from the germline V gene are SGHRS and YFSETQ. The CDR3 sequence: CASSWDSLNTGELFF. The CDR3, as DNA: TGCGCCAGCAGCTGGGACAGCCTTAACACCGGGGAGCTGTTTTTT.

In this sample, this clonotype turned up a few times. The chain couples TRBV9 to TRBJ1-2, with 8 bases fitting TRBD1. CDR1 is SGDLS and CDR2 is YYNGEE in the germline V gene. The CDR3 extends over 14 amino acids. Germline trimming cut 2 bases from V and 5 bases from J; bases unmatched to any gene: 5. In DNA form, the CDR3 reads TGTGCCAGCAGCGTGGGGACAGGAGAGTATGGCTACACCTTC. This gives the protein CASSVGTGEYGYTF.

The rearrangement uses TRBV10-1 and TRBJ2-2; D is unclear. The CDR3 contains 14 residues. Trimming stripped 2 bases from V and 1 base from J, with 5 bases between. Germline CDR1 reads WNHNN; CDR2 reads SYGVQD (reference sequence). The CDR3 DNA sequence: TGCGCCAGCAGTGAGACAGTGAACACCGGGGAGCTGTTTTTT. Translating gives CASSETVNTGELFF.

The genes are TRBV14 and TRBJ1-2; D not resolved. The length of the CDR3 is 13 residues. Germline CDR1 and CDR2: SGHDN and FVKESK. The ends were cut back, 1 base at V and 7 bases at J, with 10 bases in the middle. The CDR3 loop is CASSQVLGSGYTF. The CDR3 region has the DNA TGTGCCAGCAGCCAAGTTCTTGGCAGTGGCTACACCTTC.